This T cell receptor beta chain was documented in a study of regulatory T cells in long-lasting Graves disease. The V and J ends lost 7 bases and 7 bases respectively, with 17 bases between them. The CDR3 is 13 residues long. Germline V CDR1 and CDR2: SNHLY, FYNNEI. Building of the TCR beta libraries involved iRepertoire HTBI primers and Arm-PCR of CDR3 regions. TCRdb processed the multiplex PCR reads anew with MiXCR; each CDR3 protein has one entry. The table shows about 300,000 distinct CDR3 sequences, with 22% occurring only once. Study-wide points: Gene preferences differed: TRBV28, TRBJ1-2, TRBJ2-5 in persistent cases. It was possible that the small sample size reduced accuracy.

Time point of the sample: persistent/refractory GD, antithyroid drugs over 5 years with positive TRAb. TCR sequences were obtained from RNA taken from PBMCs. This clonotype appeared many times. Its antigen is still unknown. The V call is TRBV2, the J call TRBJ2-7, with TRBD2 as a possible D gene (5 bases). The input for sequencing was peripheral blood mononuclear cells (PBMCs), taken when the disease was refractory, from a patient treated with antithyroid drugs. This sequence was found in a female donor with Graves disease. The CDR3 sequence is CASMDLTTREQYF. The CDR3 coding sequence is TGTGCCAGCATGGACTTGACTACGAGGGAGCAGTACTTC.